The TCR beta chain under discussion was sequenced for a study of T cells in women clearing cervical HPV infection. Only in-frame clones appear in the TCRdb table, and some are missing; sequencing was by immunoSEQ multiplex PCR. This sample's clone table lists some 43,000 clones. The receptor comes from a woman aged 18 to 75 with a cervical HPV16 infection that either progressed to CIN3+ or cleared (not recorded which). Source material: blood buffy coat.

Incomplete CDR3 DNA: TGCAGCGTTGGATGGCAGGGAGGAGGCGGC. Amino acid sequence: CSVGWQGGGG. The complete CDR3 protein is CSVGWQGGGGYTF. The V call is TRBV29-1, the J call TRBJ1-2; weak D call: TRBD1 (5 bases). The read is 3 residues too short to cover the CDR3 end, so that end is filled in from the germline J gene. The CDR3 has 13 amino acids. Germline loops: CDR1 SQVTM, CDR2 ANQGSEA.